This T cell receptor beta chain originates from a study of CD8 T cells in ankylosing spondylitis. The authors made TCR beta libraries by quantitative 5'-RACE with molecular barcodes. TCRdb passed the 5' RACE reads through MiXCR, listing each CDR3 protein once. The data hold about 540,000 distinct CDR3 sequences, with about 13% observed a single time. Findings and limits, study-wide: CD8+ disease-linked clones were present at relatively low frequencies in blood. Matched ankylosing spondylitis synovial fluid reportedly showed significant enrichment of disease-linked clones. Seemingly characteristic of ankylosing spondylitis blood was a TCR beta motif consisting of about 8 highly homologous variants.

CDR3 length equals 16 residues. Germline CDR1 reads SGHRS; CDR2 reads YFSETQ. Trimming took 0 bases from V and 0 from J, leaving 11 bases between them. This clonotype was observed a handful of times. What it binds is unknown. Sequenced: blood, either unsorted or a sorted T cell fraction (not recorded which). J is TRBJ2-3 and V is TRBV5-1; D is uncertain. This TCR was recovered from a male donor with ankylosing spondylitis. CDR3 in DNA: TGCGCCAGCAGCTTGGGAGCTCTCCAGAGCACAGATACGCAGTATTTT. Translation gives CASSLGALQSTDTQYF.